The clone carrying this TCR beta chain was recorded at least ten times. The target antigen is unknown. These data are taken from a study of T cells in Graves' hyperthyroidism and ophthalmopathy. The CDR3 contains 14 residues. V trimming: 6 bases; J trimming: 3 bases; junction bases outside the gene matches: 7. The study, taken as a whole, reports: Blood held most thyroid clonotypes expanded above 0.001 frequency.

Authors of the study amplified TCR beta CDR3 regions from RNA transcripts. Initially, a first-round RT-PCR of the TCR CDR3 employed the HTBI primer set. TCRdb analysed the multiplex PCR reads with MiXCR anew, one entry per CDR3 protein. The table has some 600,000 distinct CDR3 sequences, 14% seen once. Uncontrolled infection, other autoimmune disease, pregnancy or lactation barred patients from enrollment. Sequencing was carried out using blood. This chain uses TRBV12-3 or TRBV12-4 with TRBJ2-7; 8 bases line up with TRBD1. The origin of this receptor is a woman in her 30s with Graves' hyperthyroidism that later progressed to Graves' ophthalmopathy. The CDR3 sequence is CASSRGQEIYEQYF. CDR3 DNA: TGTGCCAGCAGCCGGGGACAGGAGATCTACGAGCAGTACTTC.